This entry lists 18 T cell receptor beta chains sequenced from one sample in a study of OX40 agonist ivuxolimab in advanced cancers. TCRdb's copy holds only in-frame clones and misses some; the assay was immunoSEQ multiplex PCR. This repertoire shows under 40,000 clones, over 60% found once; its top ten account for under 10%. The sample consisted of CD4+ or CD8+ T cells sorted from blood, taken in a trial of the OX40 agonist ivuxolimab. The receptors were sampled from an adult with an advanced solid tumor such as melanoma, head and neck, liver or kidney cancer.

This chain joins TRBV7-8 and TRBJ1-5; 9 bases match TRBD1. CDR1 and CDR2 (germline): SGHVS, FQNEAQ. J lost 0 bases, V lost 4 bases, and 7 bases had no gene match. The CDR3 contains 17 residues. The CDR3 DNA sequence: TGTGCCAGCAGCTCTGGGACAGGGTATTATAGCAATCAGCCCCAGCATTTT. Its translation: CASSSGTGYYSNQPQHF.

CDR3 coding DNA: TGCGCCAGCAGCTTGGGAGTCAGGGAAGGAGATACGCAGTATTTT. Residues: CASSLGVREGDTQYF. V and J are TRBV5-1 and TRBJ2-3, with a tentative D call TRBD1 (5 bases). Germline V lookup: CDR1 SGHRS, CDR2 YFSETQ. This CDR3 spans 15 amino acids. Trimming took 0 bases from V and 5 from J, leaving 13 bases between them. The variable domain in full, with the rest retrieved from reference TRBV5-1 and TRBJ2-3, is KAGVTQTPRYLIKTRGQQVTLSCSPISGHRSVSWYQQTPGQGLQFLFEYFSETQRNKGNFPGRFSGRQFSNSRSEMNVSTLELGDSALYLCASSLGVREGDTQYFGPGTRLTVL.

The chain recombines TRBV13 with TRBJ2-7; D gene uncertain. Trimming cost V 0 bases and J 0 bases, with 12 bases left between them. From germline, CDR1 is PRHDT and CDR2 FYEKMQ (reference sequence). This CDR3 contains 16 residues. The DNA for the CDR3 is TGTGCCAGCAGCTTAGGACCCCGGGCAGACTCCTACGAGCAGTACTTC. Translation gives CASSLGPRADSYEQYF.

The rearrangement joins TRBV18 to TRBJ2-1, with a tentative D call TRBD1 (6 bases). Germline V CDR1 and CDR2: KGHSH, LQKENI. CDR3 length: 15 amino acids. V lost 5 bases and J 9 bases, leaving 20 bases between the germline ends. The CDR3 region is CASSGWRTGYREQFF. The DNA for the CDR3 is TGTGCCAGCTCAGGCTGGAGAACAGGGTATCGTGAGCAGTTCTTC.

The chain recombines TRBV7-2 with TRBJ2-2, with TRBD2 matching 12 bases. Trimming took 1 base from V and 7 from J; bases not matched to a gene: 7. The V gene's germline CDR1 is SGHTA and CDR2 FQGNSA. This CDR3 has 17 amino acids. For the CDR3, the DNA is TGTGCCAGCAGCTTAGGCAAACTAGCGGGGGGACTCGGGGAGCTGTTTTTT. It specifies CASSLGKLAGGLGELFF.

This clone was detected only a few times. The rearrangement uses TRBV18 and TRBJ2-7, with D maybe TRBD2 (5 bases). Germline CDR1 KGHSH, CDR2 LQKENI. V was pared by 6 bases and J by 3 bases, with 15 bases between. CDR3 length: 14 residues. CDR3 nucleotide sequence: TGTGCCAGCTCGCAGGTCGAGGGCAACTACGAGCAGTACTTC. Translated: CASSQVEGNYEQYF.

The V call is TRBV6-4, the J call TRBJ2-7; 8 nucleotides line up with TRBD1. Germline lookup yields CDR1 MRHNA and CDR2 SNTAGT. With 7 bases clipped from V and 7 bases from J, the junction kept 15 bases outside the gene matches. This CDR3 comprises 15 residues. As DNA, the CDR3 is TGTGCCAGCACATACCCCCCGACAGGGGTAGCTGAGCAGTACTTC. The encoded protein is CASTYPPTGVAEQYF.

The chain is built from TRBV5-5 and TRBJ1-5; TRBD1 is a possible D gene (6 bases). CDR1 and CDR2 (germline): SGHKS, YYEKEE (reference sequence). Trimming left V 4 bases short and J 2 bases short, with 10 bases between. This CDR3 spans 14 amino acids. The CDR3 DNA reads as TGTGCCAGCAGCCGGGACACCGGCAATCAGCCCCAGCATTTT. Translating gives CASSRDTGNQPQHF.

As concerns this clone: At the DNA level, this CDR3 is encoded by other sequences in the same sample as well. The V and J genes are TRBV14 and TRBJ1-3, with D possibly TRBD1 on 6 matching bases. Germline CDR1 reads SGHDN; CDR2 reads FVKESK. V lost 9 bases to trimming and J lost 4 bases, with 16 bases between them. The CDR3 consists of 14 residues. CDR3 nucleotides: TGTGCCAGTAGCTACCGGGACATCGGAAACACCATATATTTT. Its protein is CASSYRDIGNTIYF.

The chain carries TRBV5-5 and TRBJ2-5; D is unclear. The CDR3 is 13 residues long. Germline V lookup: CDR1 SGHKS, CDR2 YYEKEE (reference sequence). The ends were cut back, 0 bases at V and 2 bases at J, with 5 bases in the middle. The CDR3 nucleotides read TGTGCCAGCAGCTTGGCCTCTCAAGAGACCCAGTACTTC. Protein: CASSLASQETQYF.

With respect to this clone: Because it lacks the conserved phenylalanine or tryptophan at the end, this CDR3 is likely a read error. The DNA is left out, because the CDR3 cannot be placed on it with certainty; the CDR3 is given as TCRdb lists it. The chain uses TRBV21-1 and TRBJ1-2. TRBV21-1 is a recognized pseudogene. The CDR3 has 9 residues if both end residues are counted. Here the CDR3 reads CASSKRERG.

This clone has just one count. The chain couples TRBV10-2 to TRBJ1-1; tentatively, D is TRBD1 (6 bases). The germline CDR1 and CDR2 sequences are WSHSY and SAAADI. V was clipped by 5 bases and J by 1 base, with 14 bases between them. CDR3 length: 15 residues. DNA for the CDR3: TGCGCCAGCAGTCCCCCACAGGGAGGGAACACTGAAGCTTTCTTT. Translating gives CASSPPQGGNTEAFF.

The chain employs TRBV5-4 and TRBJ2-5; tentative D call: TRBD1 (5 bases). CDR1 is SGHNT and CDR2 is YYREEE in the germline V gene (reference sequence). This CDR3 comprises 14 residues. The V end lost 6 bases, the J end lost 0 bases, and 12 bases lay between the germline ends. The CDR3 DNA follows: TGTGCCAGCACACTGTGGACAAACCAAGAGACCCAGTACTTC. Its translation: CASTLWTNQETQYF. Complete variable domain (other parts from reference TRBV5-4 and TRBJ2-5): ETGVTQSPTHLIKTRGQQVTLRCSSQSGHNTVSWYQQALGQGPQFIFQYYREEENGRGNFPPRFSGLQFPNYSSELNVNALELDDSALYLCASTLWTNQETQYFGPGTRLLVL.

The chain is built from TRBV21-1 and TRBJ2-2; TRBD2, the table's D call, was not compared with the DNA. TRBV21-1 is classified as a pseudogene. This CDR3 comprises 16 residues. DNA of the CDR3: TGTGCCAGCAGCAAAAACCCTAGCGAAAACACCGGGGAGCTGTTTTTT. Protein: CASSKNPSENTGELFF.

The chain links TRBV27 to TRBJ2-4, with TRBD2 matching over 12 bases. V shed 6 bases and J 12 bases; nucleotides not matched to a gene: 6. The CDR3 runs to 13 residues. CDR1 and CDR2 (germline): MNHEY, SMNVEV (reference sequence). CDR3 in amino acids: CASRPGLAGSQYF. The DNA for the CDR3 is TGTGCCAGCAGACCGGGACTAGCGGGTTCTCAGTACTTC.

V is TRBV19 and J is TRBJ2-1; D unclear. CDR3 length equals 12 residues. Trimming removed 4 bases at V and 9 bases at J, with 10 bases between. Germline CDR1 LNHDA, CDR2 SQIVND (reference sequence). In DNA, the CDR3 is TGTGCCAGTAGTAAGGACCCGGGTGAGCAGTTCTTC. Protein product: CASSKDPGEQFF.

This chain joins TRBV15 and TRBJ2-5; D not certain. CDR3 length equals 13 residues. Germline V CDR1 and CDR2: LNHNV, YYDKDF (reference sequence). V was clipped by 0 bases and J by 5 bases, with 7 bases between them. The CDR3 nucleotides read TGTGCCACCAGCAGAGATTACACGGAGACCCAGTACTTC. As protein: CATSRDYTETQYF.

The chain carries TRBV28 and TRBJ1-5, with TRBD1 identical over 8 bases. This CDR3 has 15 residues. Germline CDR1 reads MDHEN; CDR2 reads SYDVKM. V lost 5 bases, J lost 4 bases, and 7 bases stayed unmatched. This CDR3 is CASSPTGQGNQPQHF. The DNA of the CDR3 is TGTGCCAGCAGTCCAACTGGACAGGGAAATCAGCCCCAGCATTTT.